Below are 4 T cell receptor beta chains sequenced from a single sample in a study of CD8 T cells in Susac syndrome. RNA was extracted with the RNeasy kit, and a quantity of about 0.45 to 1 ug was reverse transcribed using random hexamers. TCRdb redid the calling of the immunoSEQ multiplex PCR reads with MiXCR, one entry per CDR3 protein. The sample consists of 170,000 or so distinct CDR3 sequences, approximately 94% of them appearing once. Sequenced sample: CD4+ T cells from PBMCs. The receptor set was obtained from a human donor with Susac syndrome.

The genes are TRBV7-2 and TRBJ2-3; 7 bases align to TRBD2. The germline gives CDR1 SGHTA, CDR2 FQGNSA. V lost 5 bases, J lost 5 bases, and 7 bases stayed unmatched. The CDR3 is 14 amino acids. The CDR3 nucleotides are TGTGCCAGCAGCAGTAGCGGGCGAGGAGATACGCAGTATTTT. Amino acids: CASSSSGRGDTQYF.

The rearrangement links TRBV30 to TRBJ1-2; D gene unclear. V lost 0 bases and J lost 9, with 8 bases in between. Looked up from germline, CDR1 is GTSNPN and CDR2 is SVGIG (reference sequence). The CDR3 has 11 residues. CDR3 bases: TGTGCCTGGAGTGTAGGATCTAGCTACACCTTC. Residues: CAWSVGSSYTF.

V is TRBV4-1 and J is TRBJ2-1, with 10 bases fitting TRBD2. Germline CDR1 reads MGHRA; CDR2 reads YSYEKL. V dropped 2 bases and J dropped 0; count of bases not matched to a gene: 7. CDR3 length: 18 residues. CDR3 loop: CASSQITSGTSSYNEQFF. For the CDR3, the DNA is TGCGCCAGCAGCCAAATAACTAGCGGGACAAGCTCCTACAATGAGCAGTTCTTC.

The J gene is TRBJ2-5, the V gene TRBV5-1; TRBD1 matches at 9 bases. The ends lost 4 bases at V and 2 bases at J; junction bases unmatched: 9. The germline gives CDR1 SGHRS, CDR2 YFSETQ. This CDR3 is built from 16 residues. The CDR3 bases are TGCGCCAGCAGCGGAAACCCCGGGACAGGGCAAGAGACCCAGTACTTC. Residues: CASSGNPGTGQETQYF. Complete variable domain (other parts from reference TRBV5-1 and TRBJ2-5): KAGVTQTPRYLIKTRGQQVTLSCSPISGHRSVSWYQQTPGQGLQFLFEYFSETQRNKGNFPGRFSGRQFSNSRSEMNVSTLELGDSALYLCASSGNPGTGQETQYFGPGTRLLVL.